This TCR beta chain was observed in a study of blood T cell repertoires in COVID-19. This clone was seen more than once but under ten times. The method was immunoSEQ multiplex PCR; TCRdb's version includes in-frame clones alone and lacks a portion of them. This table has roughly 190,000 clones, under 90% appearing once. The V gene end was trimmed by 8 bases and the J gene end by 1 base; junction bases not matched to a gene: 10. From germline, CDR1 is LGHDT and CDR2 YNNKEL (reference sequence). CDR3 length equals 15 residues. The clonotype comes from a man aged 55 to 70 with acute or convalescent COVID-19. The chain links TRBV3-1 (or the pseudogene TRBV3-2) to TRBJ2-5, with 7 bases identical to TRBD2. The sample taken for sequencing was peripheral blood. The chain's CDR3 is CASGKEAGTQETQYF. CDR3 sequence (DNA): TGTGCCAGCGGTAAGGAAGCGGGGACCCAAGAGACCCAGTACTTC.